What follows are 25 T cell receptor beta chains derived from one specimen sequenced in a study of CD8 T cells in Susac syndrome. The RNA input was roughly 0.45 to 1 ug, and it was reverse transcribed with random hexamers. TCRdb passed the immunoSEQ multiplex PCR reads through MiXCR, listing each CDR3 protein once. Seen here are approximately 130,000 distinct CDR3 sequences, around 94% observed once, and the top ten hold about 0.098%. The sample taken for sequencing was CD4+ T cells from PBMCs. These receptors originate from a human donor in good health.

This chain uses TRBV7-9 with TRBJ2-3; D gene ambiguous. V was clipped by 5 bases and J by 2 bases, with 14 bases between them. Germline assignment: CDR1 SEHNR and CDR2 FQNEAQ (reference sequence). CDR3 length: 15 residues. The CDR3 sequence is CASSPDGLATDTQYF. CDR3 coding DNA: TGTGCCAGCAGCCCAGACGGGTTGGCCACAGATACGCAGTATTTT.

This rearrangement joins TRBV29-1 to TRBJ2-3; D may match TRBD1 or TRBD2 (5 bases each). The germline V and J ends were trimmed by 3 bases and 2 bases, with 12 bases remaining between them. The CDR3 consists of 14 residues. Germline V lookup: CDR1 SQVTM, CDR2 ANQGSEA. The CDR3 DNA reads as TGCAGCGTTGATGGGACGGAGCCCACAGATACGCAGTATTTT. Translation: CSVDGTEPTDTQYF.

This chain connects TRBV5-4 to TRBJ2-5; no clear D. Trimming stripped 2 bases from V and 4 bases from J, with 6 bases between. Per germline, CDR1 SGHNT and CDR2 YYREEE (reference sequence). The length of the CDR3 is 12 residues. The CDR3: CASSFSLETQYF. Written as DNA, the CDR3 is TGTGCCAGCAGCTTTTCTCTAGAGACCCAGTACTTC.

The chain combines TRBV12-3 or TRBV12-4 with TRBJ2-5; 8 bases line up with TRBD2. The CDR3 runs 14 residues. Losses at the gene ends were 6 bases for V and 2 bases for J; bases not matched to a gene: 5. The CDR3 DNA reads TGTGCCAGCAGCACATCGGGAGGGCAAGAGACCCAGTACTTC. It translates to CASSTSGGQETQYF.

The J gene is TRBJ2-5, the V gene TRBV5-1, with TRBD1 matching over 8 bases. The CDR3 spans 16 residues. Germline V gene data show CDR1 as SGHRS and CDR2 as YFSETQ. V dropped 2 bases and J dropped 5; count of bases not matched to a gene: 11. The CDR3 loop reads CASSFGQGNRGETQYF. CDR3 nucleotide sequence: TGCGCCAGCAGCTTCGGACAGGGCAATCGGGGGGAGACCCAGTACTTC.

V is TRBV7-9 and J is TRBJ2-7; the match to TRBD1 covers 10 bases. The CDR3 consists of 14 residues. Germline values: CDR1 SEHNR, CDR2 FQNEAQ (reference sequence). Losses at the gene ends were 5 bases for V and 5 bases for J; bases not matched to a gene: 6. The CDR3, as DNA: TGTGCCAGCAGCGGGGGACAGGGGAGGAACGAGCAGTACTTC. It specifies CASSGGQGRNEQYF.

CDR3 bases: TGTGCCAGCAGCCCCAGGGGCAGGGGGCGCCGGTCTGAAGCTTTCTTT. Translated, it gives CASSPRGRGRRSEAFF. V gene TRBV7-9 combines with J gene TRBJ1-1, with 8 bases aligning to TRBD1. CDR3 size: 16 residues. The junction had 14 bases not matched to a gene; V was cut back by 5 bases and J by 6 bases. The germline V gene encodes CDR1 SEHNR and CDR2 FQNEAQ (reference sequence).

The J gene is TRBJ2-7, the V gene TRBV5-6; 12 bases line up with TRBD2. V lost 3 bases to trimming and J lost 7 bases; unmatched junction nucleotides: 5. The CDR3 is 14 amino acids. Germline assignment: CDR1 SGHDT and CDR2 YYEEEE. The CDR3 protein is CASSWTSGAKEQYF. In DNA, the CDR3 is TGTGCCAGCAGCTGGACTAGCGGGGCTAAGGAGCAGTACTTC.

V and J are TRBV18 and TRBJ2-5; 7 nucleotides agree with TRBD2. V shed 6 bases, J shed 11 bases, and the junction held 6 bases outside the gene matches. This CDR3 region has 11 residues. The germline CDR1 and CDR2 sequences are KGHSH and LQKENI. As DNA, the CDR3 is TGTGCCAGCTCGCCCGCTAGCGGACAGTACTTC. Its translation is CASSPASGQYF. The full variable domain, completed using reference TRBV18 and TRBJ2-5, is NAGVMQNPRHLVRRRGQEARLRCSPMKGHSHVYWYRQLPEEGLKFMVYLQKENIIDESGMPKERFSAEFPKEGPSILRIQQVVRGDSAAYFCASSPASGQYFGPGTRLLVL.

This clonotype showed up just a few times. This rearrangement joins TRBV19 to TRBJ2-7; D gene ambiguous. The CDR3 has 14 amino acids. The germline CDR1 and CDR2 sequences are LNHDA and SQIVND (reference sequence). The ends were cut back, 5 bases at V and 0 bases at J, with 11 bases in the middle. CDR3: CASSYAAYSYEQYF. The CDR3 DNA reads TGTGCCAGTAGTTACGCGGCCTACTCCTACGAGCAGTACTTC.

The chain couples TRBV3-1 to TRBJ2-4, with TRBD2 identical over 7 bases. The germline V gene has CDR1 LGHDT and CDR2 YNNKEL (reference sequence). Losses at the gene ends were 6 bases for V and 9 bases for J; bases not matched to a gene: 8. The CDR3 extends over 13 amino acids. CDR3 nucleotides: TGTGCCAGCAGTCTGACTAGCTACGGCATTCAGTACTTC. Its protein is CASSLTSYGIQYF. Filled out from reference TRBV3-1 and TRBJ2-4, the complete variable domain reads DTAVSQTPKYLVTQMGNDKSIKCEQNLGHDTMYWYKQDSKKFLKIMFSYNNKELIINETVPNRFSPKSPDKAHLNLHINSLELGDSAVYFCASSLTSYGIQYFGAGTRLSVL.

This clonotype was seen just once. V and J are TRBV5-1 and TRBJ1-2; a weak D match, TRBD1 (6 bases). CDR1 and CDR2 from the germline V gene are SGHRS and YFSETQ. CDR3 length: 17 residues. Trimming took 4 bases from V and 3 from J, leaving 22 bases between them. CDR3 in amino acids: CASSQRGDNVGDYGYTF. In nucleotides, the CDR3 is TGCGCCAGCAGCCAACGGGGGGACAACGTAGGGGACTATGGCTACACCTTC.

The rearrangement uses TRBV2 and TRBJ2-3; D is tentatively TRBD1 or TRBD2 (5 bases each). Germline loops: CDR1 SNHLY, CDR2 FYNNEI. V lost 5 bases and J 0 bases, leaving 15 bases between the germline ends. This CDR3 has 16 residues. CDR3 in amino acids: CASSLGTYTSTDTQYF. The CDR3 DNA reads TGTGCCAGCAGTCTTGGGACGTATACTAGCACAGATACGCAGTATTTT.

This chain links TRBV6-2 or TRBV6-3 with TRBJ2-1, with 10 bases that match TRBD2. Germline CDR1 reads MNHEY; CDR2 reads SVGEGT. CDR3 length equals 17 residues. J was trimmed by 6 bases and V by 2 bases; bases with no gene match: 10. CDR3 sequence (DNA): TGTGCCAGCAGTTACCGAATTCTAGCGGGAGAAGGCAATGAGCAGTTCTTC. Encoded protein: CASSYRILAGEGNEQFF.

This clonotype showed up just once. The rearrangement uses TRBV7-3 and TRBJ2-3, with D maybe TRBD2 (6 bases). Germline-derived CDR1 and CDR2 are SGHTA and FQGTGA. The CDR3 is 15 amino acids. Trimming took 7 bases from V and 5 from J, leaving 19 bases between them. The CDR3 here is CASTSAGSERDTQYF. Here the CDR3 DNA reads TGTGCCAGCACCTCGGCGGGGTCAGAGCGAGATACGCAGTATTTT.

The V call is TRBV5-6, the J call TRBJ2-1; possible D gene TRBD2, 5 bases. Trimming pared 2 bases from V and 6 bases from J, leaving 9 bases between. This CDR3 contains 13 residues. The germline gives CDR1 SGHDT, CDR2 YYEEEE. CDR3 nucleotides: TGTGCCAGCAGCTTTCCCGGAGGCAATGAGCAGTTCTTC. Protein: CASSFPGGNEQFF.

The chain links TRBV7-3 to TRBJ2-7; 8 positions agree with TRBD1. Germline CDR1 reads SGHTA; CDR2 reads FQGTGA. V gave up 5 bases and J gave up 7 bases; unmatched junction bases: 7. The CDR3 sequence is 13 residues long. CDR3 sequence (DNA): TGTGCCAGCAGCCCGACAGGGGCGGGGGAGCAGTACTTC. It specifies CASSPTGAGEQYF.

J is TRBJ2-7 and V is TRBV27; D unclear. Germline V CDR1 and CDR2: MNHEY, SMNVEV (reference sequence). V lost 6 bases, J lost 0 bases, and 15 bases lay in between. The CDR3 runs 15 residues. The CDR3 loop reads CASRLKRHSSYEQYF. As DNA, the CDR3 is TGTGCCAGCAGATTGAAGAGGCACTCCTCCTACGAGCAGTACTTC.

The J gene is TRBJ2-7, the V gene TRBV7-9; D is perhaps TRBD1 or TRBD2 (5 bases each). V shed 5 bases and J shed 0 bases, with 8 bases lying between them. The length of the CDR3 is 13 residues. The germline V gene encodes CDR1 SEHNR and CDR2 FQNEAQ (reference sequence). The CDR3 DNA sequence: TGTGCCAGCAGCCGGGGCATCTCCTACGAGCAGTACTTC. As protein: CASSRGISYEQYF.

CDR3 region: CAWSVRGGDSPLHF. CDR3 nucleotide sequence: TGTGCCTGGAGTGTCAGGGGAGGGGATTCACCCCTCCACTTT. The chain carries TRBV30 and TRBJ1-6; maybe TRBD1 (6 bases). Germline lookup yields CDR1 GTSNPN and CDR2 SVGIG (reference sequence). CDR3 length: 14 residues. V was clipped by 0 bases and J by 8 bases, with 11 bases between them.

The chain is built from TRBV13 and TRBJ2-7; a weak D match, TRBD1 (6 bases). Germline CDR1 reads PRHDT; CDR2 reads FYEKMQ (reference sequence). The V and J ends lost 0 bases and 1 base respectively, with 13 bases between them. This CDR3 has 16 residues. The CDR3 loop reads CASSLGLGAGSYEQYF. The CDR3 DNA sequence: TGTGCCAGCAGCTTAGGCCTGGGGGCGGGTTCCTACGAGCAGTACTTC.

CDR3 nucleotide sequence: TGTGCCATCGGGACAGGGGAAGGCACTGAAGCTTTCTTT. It codes for CAIGTGEGTEAFF. The rearrangement uses TRBV10-3 and TRBJ1-1; 10 nucleotides match TRBD1. V shed 8 bases, J shed 4 bases, and the junction held 4 bases outside the gene matches. CDR1 and CDR2 from the germline V gene are ENHRY and SYGVKD. The CDR3 runs 13 residues.

This rearrangement joins TRBV2 to TRBJ1-1, with 9 bases matching TRBD1. J lost 5 bases, V lost 4 bases, and 11 bases had no gene match. The CDR3 runs 16 residues. In germline, CDR1 is SNHLY, CDR2 FYNNEI. The CDR3, as DNA: TGTGCCAGCAGTGGGATAGAATTGGGACAGGGAACTGAAGCTTTCTTT. It encodes CASSGIELGQGTEAFF. The variable domain in full, completed from reference TRBV2 and TRBJ1-1, reads EPEVTQTPSHQVTQMGQEVILRCVPISNHLYFYWYRQILGQKVEFLVSFYNNEISEKSEIFDDQFSVERPDGSNFTLKIRSTKLEDSAMYFCASSGIELGQGTEAFFGQGTRLTVV.

This chain uses TRBV11-2 with TRBJ2-7; 9 bases are a match to TRBD1. Germline trimming cut 6 bases from V and 2 bases from J; bases unmatched to any gene: 8. From germline, CDR1 is SGHAT and CDR2 FQNNGV. The CDR3 is 15 amino acids. The CDR3 loop reads CASSPTGGFTYEQYF. CDR3 DNA: TGTGCCAGCAGTCCAACAGGGGGCTTTACCTACGAGCAGTACTTC.

This clonotype was found once. This chain uses TRBV12-3 or TRBV12-4 with TRBJ2-2; perhaps TRBD2 as D (7 bases). V gave up 8 bases and J gave up 3 bases, with 22 bases separating them. The CDR3 covers 17 residues. CDR3 in DNA: TGTGCCAGCTTACCTCTCCGGGGGGCGCTGGACACCGGGGAGCTGTTTTTT. As protein: CASLPLRGALDTGELFF.